Below are 27 T cell receptor beta chains sequenced from a single sample in a study of response to subunit inactivated influenza vaccine. TCRdb fed the RT-PCR reads into MiXCR, producing one record per CDR3 protein. Among 500,000 to 600,000 distinct CDR3 sequences, around 11% were seen once, and the ten largest hold approximately 11%. These data were also filed under a second study, of T cells expressing NK-cell markers. That source reports: A 5'RACE template switching approach incorporating UMIs was used to make TCR beta cDNA.

The sequencing used PBMCs from blood, collected on the day of vaccination. Receptors originate from a man aged 50 to 60 who received an inactivated influenza vaccine.

This rearrangement joins TRBV4-3 to TRBJ2-1, with 11 bases fitting TRBD2. CDR1 is LGHNA and CDR2 is YSLEER in the germline V gene. This CDR3 contains 16 residues. Trimming took 5 bases from V and 2 from J; bases not matched to a gene: 5. This chain's CDR3 is CASSVGTSGTYNEQFF. In DNA form, the CDR3 reads TGCGCCAGCAGCGTCGGGACTAGCGGAACCTACAATGAGCAGTTCTTC.

The chain joins TRBV7-9 to TRBJ2-7, with D tentatively TRBD1 (5 bases). The CDR3 consists of 16 residues. CDR1 SEHNR and CDR2 FQNEAQ come from the germline V gene (reference sequence). V lost 1 base and J 5 bases, leaving 18 bases between the germline ends. CDR3 loop: CASSLGLARAVHEQYF. The CDR3 DNA is TGTGCCAGCAGCTTAGGGTTGGCCAGGGCCGTACACGAGCAGTACTTC.

Only a few counts were recorded for this clonotype. V and J are TRBV7-2 and TRBJ2-3; D may be TRBD2 (5 bases). This CDR3 contains 14 residues. Germline V gives CDR1 SGHTA, CDR2 FQGNSA. Between the trimmed V and J ends, which lost 5 bases and 4 bases, there was a span of 13 bases. CDR3 region: CASSRTHGADTQYF. The DNA for the CDR3 is TGTGCCAGCAGCCGGACTCACGGGGCAGATACGCAGTATTTT.

CDR3 bases: TGTGCCAGCAGTTACGCCAGGGGGAAAGCTCGCGAAAAACTGTTTTTT. The encoded protein is CASSYARGKAREKLFF. J is TRBJ1-4 and V is TRBV6-5; 7 nucleotides line up with TRBD1. Germline V gene data show CDR1 as MNHEY and CDR2 as SVGAGI. This CDR3 has 16 residues. With 2 bases clipped from V and 8 bases from J, the junction kept 11 bases outside the gene matches.

This clonotype was counted ten times or more. This chain uses TRBV29-1 with TRBJ2-7, with 8 nucleotides matching TRBD2. J lost 6 bases, V lost 0 bases, and 10 bases had no gene match. The CDR3 is 15 amino acids. Germline CDR1 is SQVTM and CDR2 is ANQGSEA. The DNA for the CDR3 is TGCAGCGTTGAAGAAGCGGGAGCCGTGAGGGGCGAGCAGTACTTC. It specifies CSVEEAGAVRGEQYF.

There are a few counts of this clonotype. The chain employs TRBV5-1 and TRBJ2-5; D is unclear. V lost 4 bases to trimming and J lost 5 bases, with 18 bases between them. CDR1 is SGHRS, CDR2 YFSETQ, per germline. This CDR3 is built from 15 residues. CDR3 in amino acids: CASSPRNVAGETQYF. The CDR3 DNA follows: TGCGCCAGCAGCCCTAGGAACGTAGCCGGGGAGACCCAGTACTTC.

There are a few counts of this clonotype. The chain has TRBV12-3 or TRBV12-4 and TRBJ1-6, with D unclear. The CDR3 has 14 amino acids. The V gene lost 6 bases and the J gene lost 6 bases, with 12 bases spanning the gap. The CDR3 protein is CASSSTSGNSPLHF. The DNA of the CDR3 is TGTGCCAGCAGCTCTACTAGTGGTAATTCACCCCTCCACTTT.

This chain uses TRBV5-1 with TRBJ2-1; 7 bases are shared with TRBD2. V lost 3 bases, J lost 2 bases, and 8 bases stayed unmatched. Germline CDR1 SGHRS, CDR2 YFSETQ. This CDR3 comprises 16 residues. CDR3 amino acids: CASSWGGLAAYNEQFF. As DNA, the CDR3 is TGCGCCAGCAGCTGGGGAGGCCTAGCGGCCTACAATGAGCAGTTCTTC.

The V and J genes are TRBV5-5 and TRBJ1-3, with 8 bases identical to TRBD1. Losses at the gene ends were 4 bases for V and 0 bases for J; bases not matched to a gene: 3. Germline V gene sequence: CDR1 SGHKS, CDR2 YYEKEE (reference sequence). This CDR3 comprises 15 residues. As DNA, the CDR3 is TGTGCCAGCAGCCGGGACAGGACCTCTGGAAACACCATATATTTT. This gives the protein CASSRDRTSGNTIYF.

For this clonotype: A read error is possible here, since a much larger clone lies one base away. The chain is built from TRBV6-5 and TRBJ2-2; either TRBD1 or TRBD2 may supply D (5 bases each). This CDR3 contains 15 residues. The germline V gene has CDR1 MNHEY and CDR2 SVGAGI. CDR3 DNA sequence: TGTGCCAGCAGTTACGAGGGGACGAACACCGGGGAGCCGTTTTTT. Its translation is CASSYEGTNTGEPFF.

This clonotype has a handful of counts. The gene calls are TRBV12-3 or TRBV12-4 and TRBJ2-3; perhaps TRBD2 as D (7 bases). The CDR3 covers 17 residues. V was clipped by 2 bases and J by 2 bases, with 17 bases between them. CDR3 amino acids: CASSLLLGGAVTDTQYF. The CDR3 DNA reads as TGTGCCAGCAGTTTATTGCTGGGGGGGGCAGTCACAGATACGCAGTATTTT.

This clonotype is a singleton in its sample. The chain joins TRBV29-1 to TRBJ2-3, with TRBD2 matching 7 bases. Trimming took 7 bases from V and 0 from J; bases not matched to a gene: 10. The CDR3 has 15 amino acids. In germline, CDR1 is SQVTM, CDR2 ANQGSEA. CDR3 in DNA: TGCAGCGGCGGGGCGGGAGACACTAGCACAGATACGCAGTATTTT. This translates into CSGGAGDTSTDTQYF.

The chain links TRBV28 to TRBJ2-1, with D tentatively TRBD1 (5 bases). V lost 4 bases and J lost 6, with 22 bases in between. The CDR3 has 17 residues. The germline V gene has CDR1 MDHEN and CDR2 SYDVKM. The CDR3 reads CASSSIPGASSVNEQFF. CDR3 nucleotide sequence: TGTGCCAGCAGTTCGATCCCTGGGGCTAGTTCGGTCAATGAGCAGTTCTTC.

This clonotype was counted only a few times. The genes are TRBV28 and TRBJ2-3; 10 nucleotides match TRBD2. The CDR3 length is 16 residues. Looked up from germline, CDR1 is MDHEN and CDR2 is SYDVKM. J gave up 4 bases and V 8 bases, and 12 bases lay outside the gene matches. CDR3 nucleotides: TGTGCCAGCGGCCCTCCTAGCGGGGGTGGATCAGATACGCAGTATTTT. It codes for CASGPPSGGGSDTQYF.

This rearrangement joins TRBV27 to TRBJ2-7; tentatively, D is TRBD1 (5 bases). Germline CDR1 MNHEY, CDR2 SMNVEV (reference sequence). V dropped 10 bases and J dropped 6 bases, with 19 bases sitting between them. The CDR3 extends over 13 amino acids. The CDR3 DNA reads as TGTGCCACCCAAGCAGGGTGGGTTGGCGAGCAGTACTTC. Translation: CATQAGWVGEQYF.

This clonotype occurred many times. The rearrangement joins TRBV14 to TRBJ2-1; 12 bases are shared with TRBD2. V trimming: 0 bases; J trimming: 0 bases; junction bases outside the gene matches: 12. CDR1 and CDR2 from the germline V gene are SGHDN and FVKESK. The CDR3 sequence is 21 residues long. The CDR3 here is CASSQDHGLAGFLSSYNEQFF. CDR3 DNA sequence: TGTGCCAGCAGCCAAGACCATGGACTAGCGGGATTTCTGAGCTCCTACAATGAGCAGTTCTTC.

The rearrangement joins TRBV24-1 to TRBJ1-2; D might be TRBD1 (5 bases). CDR1 is KGHDR and CDR2 is SFDVKD in the germline V gene. The CDR3 covers 16 residues. Between the trimmed V and J ends, which lost 2 bases and 6 bases, there was a span of 18 bases. The CDR3 reads CATSDSDAKGMHGYTF. As DNA, the CDR3 is TGTGCCACCAGTGATTCGGACGCGAAGGGGATGCATGGCTACACCTTC.

There are a few counts of this clonotype. CDR3 sequence reads: CSGGGSPSTDTQYF. In DNA form, the CDR3 reads TGCAGCGGAGGGGGGAGTCCCAGCACAGATACGCAGTATTTT. V and J are TRBV29-1 and TRBJ2-3; D possibly matches TRBD1 or TRBD2 (6 bases each). This CDR3 contains 14 residues. Germline V lookup: CDR1 SQVTM, CDR2 ANQGSEA. The V end lost 7 bases, the J end lost 0 bases, and 14 bases lay between the germline ends.

V gene TRBV10-1 combines with J gene TRBJ2-7; 13 bases map to TRBD2. Germline V CDR1 and CDR2: WNHNN, SYGVQD (reference sequence). The length of the CDR3 is 18 residues. V was pared by 6 bases and J by 4 bases, with 15 bases of the junction left unmatched. CDR3 residues: CASRIPGLAGTPKYEQYF. In DNA, the CDR3 is TGCGCCAGCAGGATACCGGGACTAGCGGGGACTCCTAAATACGAGCAGTACTTC.

This chain uses TRBV12-3 or TRBV12-4 with TRBJ1-6; tentative D call: TRBD1 (5 bases). The CDR3 length is 14 residues. V was trimmed by 2 bases and J by 7 bases, leaving 9 bases between them. DNA for the CDR3: TGTGCCAGCAGTTTAATGGGGGGGAATTCACCCCTCCACTTT. It is translated as CASSLMGGNSPLHF.

This clonotype was seen repeatedly, ten times or more. The rearrangement uses TRBV20-1 and TRBJ1-1, with D hard to call. V lost 1 base and J lost 1, with 13 bases in between. CDR3 length equals 15 residues. Germline V gene sequence: CDR1 DFQATT, CDR2 SNEGSKA (reference sequence). CDR3 region: CSARVRALSNTEAFF. In DNA, the CDR3 is TGCAGTGCTAGAGTAAGGGCACTATCGAACACTGAAGCTTTCTTT.

This clonotype was detected only a few times. The rearrangement links TRBV20-1 to TRBJ1-1, with no clear D. This CDR3 spans 13 amino acids. The V end was cut by 5 bases, the J end by 2 bases, with 12 bases between. Germline lookup yields CDR1 DFQATT and CDR2 SNEGSKA (reference sequence). The CDR3 loop is CSALREVNTEAFF. The CDR3 region has the DNA TGCAGTGCTTTGAGGGAGGTAAACACTGAAGCTTTCTTT.

This clonotype was found many times. The junction departs from the called germline gene at one end, perhaps through a read error. The chain carries TRBV5-1 and TRBJ2-7; D might be TRBD1 (6 bases). The CDR3 length is 12 residues. The germline V gene has CDR1 SGHRS and CDR2 YFSETQ. CDR3 coding DNA: TGTGCCAGCAGTCTACAGGGATACGAGCAGTACTTC. This sequence encodes CASSLQGYEQYF.

This clonotype was seen a few times. The chain uses TRBV29-1 and TRBJ2-3; TRBD2 might be the D (5 bases). V shed 1 base and J shed 1 base, with 12 bases lying between them. CDR3 length equals 15 residues. From germline, CDR1 is SQVTM and CDR2 ANQGSEA. The CDR3 region is CSVEGRHGGTDTQYF. The CDR3 coding sequence is TGCAGCGTTGAAGGCCGACACGGGGGCACAGATACGCAGTATTTT.

J is TRBJ2-1 and V is TRBV27, with 11 nucleotides matching TRBD2. Germline CDR1 is MNHEY and CDR2 is SMNVEV (reference sequence). The CDR3 covers 16 residues. V dropped 0 bases and J dropped 7; count of bases not matched to a gene: 5. CDR3 in amino acids: CASSLSSGGARNEQFF. The CDR3 coding sequence is TGTGCCAGCAGTTTATCTAGCGGGGGGGCCAGAAATGAGCAGTTCTTC.

This clonotype was recorded a few times. This rearrangement joins TRBV5-1 to TRBJ1-1; tentative D call: TRBD1 (5 bases). The CDR3 loop spans 12 amino acids. CDR1 is SGHRS and CDR2 is YFSETQ in the germline V gene. V was trimmed by 4 bases and J by 8 bases, leaving 12 bases between them. The CDR3 protein is CASSKRGEEAFF. The DNA of the CDR3 is TGCGCCAGCAGCAAGAGGGGAGAAGAAGCTTTCTTT.

This clonotype was seen a few times. This rearrangement joins TRBV6-1 to TRBJ2-2; perhaps TRBD1 as D (5 bases). The CDR3 totals 14 residues. V lost 5 bases, J lost 3 bases, and 10 bases lay in between. Germline values: CDR1 MNHNS, CDR2 SASEGT. CDR3 residues: CASSPQGDTGELFF. Here the CDR3 DNA reads TGTGCCAGCAGTCCCCAGGGTGACACCGGGGAGCTGTTTTTT.